The clone carrying this T cell receptor beta chain has a count of ten or more. Its target is unknown. No treatment had been given to any patient before thyroid surgery. Under the authors' procedure: CDR3 differences across clinicopathological groups were used to build a distant-metastasis classifier for papillary thyroid cancer. TCRdb re-analyzed the PCR reads using MiXCR. The V and J calls were not made by the authors but by TCRdb's processing. The table shows under 55,000 clones, with roughly a sixth occurring only once. This entry is derived from a study of metastatic and nonmetastatic thyroid tumors. Study-level information: The study looked at repertoires side by side in blood and in tumor or nodule tissue from malignant and benign thyroid patients.

General observations from the study: Reports indicated that malignant thyroid tumors showed significantly higher TCR beta diversity than benign nodules did, in blood and tumor.

The junction had 8 bases not matched to a gene; V was cut back by 5 bases and J by 5 bases. The CDR3 totals 14 residues. Germline CDR1 SEHNR, CDR2 FQNEAQ (reference sequence). This TCR came from a female donor with papillary thyroid cancer or a benign thyroid nodule (not recorded which). Some clones in this sample may be carry-over from other donors' samples. V is TRBV7-9 and J is TRBJ1-1; 7 nucleotides align to TRBD1. Sequenced material: blood. CDR3 residues: CASSKGAGKTEAFF. CDR3 nucleotides: TGTGCCAGCAGCAAGGGGGCGGGTAAAACTGAAGCTTTCTTT.